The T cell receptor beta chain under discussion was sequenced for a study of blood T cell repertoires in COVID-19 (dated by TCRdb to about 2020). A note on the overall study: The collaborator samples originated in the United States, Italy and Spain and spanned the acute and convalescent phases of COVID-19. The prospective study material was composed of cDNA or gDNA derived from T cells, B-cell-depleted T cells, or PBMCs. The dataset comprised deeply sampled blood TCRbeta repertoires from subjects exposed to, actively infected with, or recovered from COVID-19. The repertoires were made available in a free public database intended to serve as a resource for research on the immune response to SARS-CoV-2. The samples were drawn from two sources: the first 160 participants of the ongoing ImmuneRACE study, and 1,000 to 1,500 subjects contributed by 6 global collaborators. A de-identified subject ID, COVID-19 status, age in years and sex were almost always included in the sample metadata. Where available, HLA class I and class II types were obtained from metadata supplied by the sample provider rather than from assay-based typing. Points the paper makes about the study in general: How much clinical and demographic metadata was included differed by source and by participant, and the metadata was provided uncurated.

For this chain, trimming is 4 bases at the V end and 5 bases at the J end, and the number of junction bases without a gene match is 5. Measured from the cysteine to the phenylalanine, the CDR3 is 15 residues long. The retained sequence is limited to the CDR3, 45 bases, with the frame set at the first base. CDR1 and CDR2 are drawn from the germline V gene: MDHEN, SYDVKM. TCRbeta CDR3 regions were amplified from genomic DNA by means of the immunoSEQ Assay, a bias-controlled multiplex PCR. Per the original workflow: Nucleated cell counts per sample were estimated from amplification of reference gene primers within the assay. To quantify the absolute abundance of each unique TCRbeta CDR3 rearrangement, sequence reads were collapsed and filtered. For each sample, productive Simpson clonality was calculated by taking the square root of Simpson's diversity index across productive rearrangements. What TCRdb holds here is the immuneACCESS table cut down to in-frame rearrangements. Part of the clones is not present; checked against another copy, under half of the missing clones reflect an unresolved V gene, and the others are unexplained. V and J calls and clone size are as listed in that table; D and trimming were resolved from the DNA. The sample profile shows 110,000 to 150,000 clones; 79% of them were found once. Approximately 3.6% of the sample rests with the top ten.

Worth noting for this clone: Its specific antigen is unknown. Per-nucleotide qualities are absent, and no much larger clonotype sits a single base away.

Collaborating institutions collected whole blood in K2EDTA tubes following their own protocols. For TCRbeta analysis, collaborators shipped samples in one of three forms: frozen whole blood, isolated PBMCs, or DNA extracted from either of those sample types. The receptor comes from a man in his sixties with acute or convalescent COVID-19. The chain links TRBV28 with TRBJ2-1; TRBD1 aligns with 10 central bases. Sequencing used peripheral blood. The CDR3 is CASSSTGQGNNEQFF. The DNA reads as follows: TGTGCCAGCAGTTCCACGGGACAGGGGAACAATGAGCAGTTCTTC.